These 5 T cell receptor beta chains were all obtained from the same sample, sequenced in a study of T cell responses to AZD1222 COVID-19 vaccine. TCRdb's copy holds only in-frame clones and misses some; the assay was immunoSEQ multiplex PCR. The data contain about 140,000 clones, more than 85% of them singletons. This material consisted of peripheral blood, taken on day 0 of MenACWY control vaccination. The receptors here all came from an adult in good health.

This clone occurred a few times. This chain joins TRBV7-2 and TRBJ1-5; tentative D call: TRBD1 (5 bases). This CDR3 comprises 17 residues. Germline lookup yields CDR1 SGHTA and CDR2 FQGNSA. Trimming removed 1 base at V and 3 bases at J, with 16 bases between. This chain's CDR3 is CASSLEVGAPHNQPQHF. CDR3 DNA: TGTGCCAGCAGCTTAGAGGTTGGGGCCCCCCACAATCAGCCCCAGCATTTT.

The V call is TRBV11-3, the J call TRBJ2-2, with 14 bases identical to TRBD2. V was pared by 5 bases and J by 2 bases, with 4 bases of the junction left unmatched. The CDR3 covers 17 residues. CDR1 is SGHNT and CDR2 is YENEEA in the germline V gene. The CDR3 nucleotides are TGTGCCAGCAGCAGACTAGCGGGAGGGACCAACACCGGGGAGCTGTTTTTT. Its translation is CASSRLAGGTNTGELFF.

V gene TRBV28 combines with J gene TRBJ1-2; D remains ambiguous. Germline CDR1 is MDHEN and CDR2 is SYDVKM. The CDR3 consists of 11 residues. V was trimmed by 6 bases and J by 4 bases, leaving 6 bases between them. Written as DNA, the CDR3 is TGTGCCAGCAGCCCGAGCTATGGCTACACCTTC. Amino acid sequence: CASSPSYGYTF.

This clone was recorded once. This rearrangement joins TRBV7-9 to TRBJ1-2; D not certain. The CDR3 sequence is 14 residues long. The germline V and J ends were trimmed by 6 bases and 0 bases, with 11 bases remaining between them. Germline CDR1 reads SEHNR; CDR2 reads FQNEAQ (reference sequence). The CDR3 bases are TGTGCCAGCAGGGGAACAGCAGCTAACTATGGCTACACCTTC. Encoded protein: CASRGTAANYGYTF.

The V call is TRBV28, the J call TRBJ1-1; D not certain. Trimming took off 2 bases at V and 0 bases at J, with 4 bases between the two ends. The germline V gene has CDR1 MDHEN and CDR2 SYDVKM. The CDR3 length is 13 residues. CDR3 sequence (DNA): TGTGCCAGCAGTTTAGGGTTGAACACTGAAGCTTTCTTT. This encodes CASSLGLNTEAFF.